These 18 T cell receptor beta chains came from one sample sequenced in a study of shared clonotypes between healthy human individuals. TCRdb's table, derived via immunoSEQ multiplex PCR, lists solely in-frame clones and lacks some. This repertoire shows some 2,500,000 clones, 92% found once; its top ten account for more than 0.35%. Sequenced: naive CD4+ T cells from PBMCs. The subset here: CD45RA+ positively selected. The origin of the receptors is a man between 18 and 35 years old in good health. Some clones in this sample may be carry-over from other donors' samples.

This sequence joins TRBV7-9 and TRBJ2-7; TRBD2 agrees at 10 bases. The V gene end was trimmed by 7 bases and the J gene end by 4 bases; junction bases not matched to a gene: 10. The CDR3 is 15 amino acids. Germline V gene data show CDR1 as SEHNR and CDR2 as FQNEAQ (reference sequence). CDR3 nucleotide sequence: TGTGCCAGCATGATGAGAGCGGGGGGGTTTTACGAGCAGTACTTC. It translates to CASMMRAGGFYEQYF.

This chain joins TRBV7-3 and TRBJ1-1, with D hard to call. CDR1 is SGHTA and CDR2 is FQGTGA in the germline V gene. With 5 bases removed from V and 1 base from J, the gap between germline ends came to 17 bases. This CDR3 is built from 16 residues. CDR3 in amino acids: CASSPPKWSRNTEAFF. The CDR3 coding sequence is TGTGCCAGCAGCCCCCCCAAGTGGTCCCGGAACACTGAAGCTTTCTTT.

CDR3 coding DNA: TGCGCCAGCAGCCAAGAAACAGGGAACAATGAGCAGTTCTTC. It encodes CASSQETGNNEQFF. This chain uses TRBV4-1 with TRBJ2-1, with D possibly being TRBD1 (6 bases). This CDR3 comprises 14 residues. V was clipped by 0 bases and J by 5 bases, with 8 bases between them. CDR1 is MGHRA, CDR2 YSYEKL, per germline.

A remark on this clone: The identical CDR3 is also encoded by other nucleotide sequences in the sample. The chain has TRBV18 and TRBJ2-7; D is ambiguous. This CDR3 contains 14 residues. Germline V gene data show CDR1 as KGHSH and CDR2 as LQKENI. V lost 2 bases and J lost 1, with 9 bases in between. The chain's CDR3 is CASSPGSSSYEQYF. CDR3 nucleotides: TGTGCCAGCTCACCAGGCAGCTCTTCCTACGAGCAGTACTTC.

A remark on this clone: This sample also contains other DNA sequences that code for the same CDR3. The rearrangement links TRBV10-3 to TRBJ2-2; 10 nucleotides match TRBD1. Trimming cost V 6 bases and J 0 bases; bases outside gene matches: 4. The V gene's germline CDR1 is ENHRY and CDR2 SYGVKD. CDR3 length: 16 amino acids. The CDR3 DNA sequence: TGTGCCATCAGCCGACAGGGGGCAACGAACACCGGGGAGCTGTTTTTT. It is translated as CAISRQGATNTGELFF.

The V gene is TRBV5-5, the J gene TRBJ1-2; D is perhaps TRBD1 (5 bases). This CDR3 has 14 residues. Germline assignment: CDR1 SGHKS and CDR2 YYEKEE (reference sequence). Trimming took 3 bases from V and 4 from J, leaving 13 bases between them. The DNA of the CDR3 is TGTGCCAGCAGCTCCGGGGCAGGAGGCTATGGCTACACCTTC. Its protein is CASSSGAGGYGYTF.

The chain's CDR3 is CASSLGFGMDTEAFF. The CDR3 DNA reads as TGTGCCAGCAGTTTAGGGTTCGGGATGGACACTGAAGCTTTCTTT. V gene TRBV27 combines with J gene TRBJ1-1; D call uncertain. Trimming left V 2 bases short and J 3 bases short, with 13 bases between. Germline-derived CDR1 and CDR2 are MNHEY and SMNVEV (reference sequence). The CDR3 sequence is 15 residues long.

V gene TRBV29-1 combines with J gene TRBJ1-2; the D is unclear. V was pared by 1 base and J by 4 bases, with 10 bases between. CDR3 length equals 13 residues. Germline-derived CDR1 and CDR2 are SQVTM and ANQGSEA. The CDR3 loop is CSVEGTDTYGYTF. In DNA form, the CDR3 reads TGCAGCGTTGAAGGAACAGACACCTATGGCTACACCTTC.

Written as DNA, the CDR3 is TGCGCCAGCAGCTTGTACCCTCCCTCCTACGAGCAGTACTTC. It specifies CASSLYPPSYEQYF. The rearrangement joins TRBV5-1 to TRBJ2-7; D remains ambiguous. CDR3 size: 14 residues. Trimming removed 1 base from V and 0 bases from J, with 8 bases in between. The germline gives CDR1 SGHRS, CDR2 YFSETQ.

A few counts support this clone. The chain couples TRBV27 to TRBJ1-1; 8 bases align to TRBD1. J was trimmed by 3 bases and V by 5 bases; bases with no gene match: 11. This CDR3 is built from 16 residues. CDR1 and CDR2 (germline): MNHEY, SMNVEV (reference sequence). For the CDR3, the DNA is TGTGCCAGCAGTACCGGACAGGGAAGGGGTTACACTGAAGCTTTCTTT. It yields the protein CASSTGQGRGYTEAFF.

This clone showed up just once. The V and J genes are TRBV28 and TRBJ2-2; 11 bases are a match to TRBD1. This CDR3 region has 16 residues. Trimming cost V 3 bases and J 6 bases; bases outside gene matches: 6. Per the germline V gene, CDR1 is MDHEN and CDR2 is SYDVKM. CDR3 in amino acids: CASSFPGTGGAGELFF. CDR3 nucleotide sequence: TGTGCCAGCAGTTTCCCAGGGACAGGGGGGGCCGGGGAGCTGTTTTTT.

The V and J genes are TRBV9 and TRBJ1-5; possibly TRBD1 for D (5 bases). CDR3 length equals 13 residues. Per germline, CDR1 SGDLS and CDR2 YYNGEE. The V end lost 3 bases, the J end lost 5 bases, and 9 bases lay between the germline ends. The CDR3 loop reads CASSEGSHQPQHF. DNA of the CDR3: TGTGCCAGCAGCGAGGGGTCTCATCAGCCCCAGCATTTT.

This chain connects TRBV10-3 to TRBJ1-1; 9 positions agree with TRBD1. This CDR3 spans 13 amino acids. J was trimmed by 4 bases and V by 10 bases; bases with no gene match: 7. Germline V lookup: CDR1 ENHRY, CDR2 SYGVKD. In DNA, the CDR3 is TGTGCCACCCGGGACAGGGAGGGCACTGAAGCTTTCTTT. It is translated as CATRDREGTEAFF.

The sample holds one count of this clone. The chain employs TRBV19 and TRBJ2-7; D is perhaps TRBD1 (5 bases). CDR1 LNHDA and CDR2 SQIVND come from the germline V gene (reference sequence). This CDR3 spans 19 amino acids. Trimming shortened V by 6 bases and J by 3 bases, and 30 bases separated the two germline ends. The CDR3 here is CASSSRGYRQSGLNYEQYF. For the CDR3, the DNA is TGTGCCAGTAGCTCAAGGGGTTATCGGCAAAGTGGCCTTAACTACGAGCAGTACTTC.

The CDR3 region is CASSLRRLSFGEQFF. CDR3 nucleotides: TGTGCCAGCAGCTTACGGAGACTCTCCTTTGGTGAGCAGTTCTTC. The chain links TRBV7-6 to TRBJ2-1; D gene ambiguous. Germline values: CDR1 SGHVS, CDR2 FNYEAQ. This CDR3 is 15 amino acids long. With 2 bases removed from V and 9 bases from J, the gap between germline ends came to 17 bases.

The rearrangement joins TRBV6-1 to TRBJ2-7; D could derive from TRBD1 or TRBD2 (6 bases each). CDR3 length: 13 residues. The ends were cut back, 10 bases at V and 3 bases at J, with 16 bases in the middle. Germline V lookup: CDR1 MNHNS, CDR2 SASEGT. CDR3 sequence reads: CATEEGDGYEQYF. The CDR3 DNA reads TGTGCCACCGAGGAGGGGGACGGCTACGAGCAGTACTTC.

The J gene is TRBJ2-6, the V gene TRBV4-3, with 8 nucleotides matching TRBD1. Germline V gene sequence: CDR1 LGHNA, CDR2 YSLEER. Unmatched junction bases numbered 18, after V lost 5 bases and J lost 0 bases. CDR3 length: 21 residues. The CDR3 loop is CASSKQPPTGAMSSGANVLTF. As DNA, the CDR3 is TGCGCCAGCAGCAAACAACCACCGACAGGGGCGATGAGCTCTGGGGCCAACGTCCTGACTTTC.

On this clone itself: Other DNA sequences from this sample encode an identical CDR3 as well. This rearrangement joins TRBV7-3 to TRBJ2-3; 10 bases align to TRBD1. CDR3 length equals 16 residues. Germline trimming cut 2 bases from V and 3 bases from J; bases unmatched to any gene: 5. CDR1 SGHTA and CDR2 FQGTGA come from the germline V gene. CDR3 nucleotide sequence: TGTGCCAGCAGCTTATCCCGGGACAGGGGTACAGATACGCAGTATTTT. It encodes CASSLSRDRGTDTQYF. Full variable domain (missing parts from reference TRBV7-3 and TRBJ2-3): GAGVSQTPSNKVTEKGKYVELRCDPISGHTALYWYRQSLGQGPEFLIYFQGTGAADDSGLPNDRFFAVRPEGSVSTLKIQRTERGDSAVYLCASSLSRDRGTDTQYFGPGTRLTVL.